The 20 T cell receptor beta chains below all came from one sample that was sequenced in a study of PD-1 blockade in classical Hodgkin lymphoma. Data came from immunoSEQ multiplex PCR; TCRdb stores just in-frame clones and leaves some out. The data show 47,000 or so clones, just over 90% seen once. Time point given: newly diagnosed, previously untreated cHL patient sample. The sample consisted of peripheral blood mononuclear cells (PBMCs). Source of these receptors: a human donor with classical Hodgkin lymphoma.

This chain joins TRBV4-2 and TRBJ1-2; a possible D gene is TRBD1 (5 bases). From germline, CDR1 is LGHNA and CDR2 YNFKEQ. The CDR3 has 13 residues. V was trimmed by 11 bases and J by 6 bases, leaving 19 bases between them. CDR3 coding DNA: TGTGCCTTCCGGGGCAGGGATTCGGATGGCTACACCTTC. This codes for CAFRGRDSDGYTF.

CDR3 region: CASSGFTTGNTIYF. CDR3 coding DNA: TGTGCCAGCAGCGGATTTACGACCGGAAACACCATATATTTT. The rearrangement links TRBV9 to TRBJ1-3; D gene unclear. The CDR3 is made up of 14 amino acids. The V and J ends lost 3 bases and 4 bases respectively, with 11 bases between them. From germline, CDR1 is SGDLS and CDR2 YYNGEE.

The J gene is TRBJ2-7, the V gene TRBV9, with D unclear. Looked up from germline, CDR1 is SGDLS and CDR2 is YYNGEE. The CDR3 length is 15 residues. Trimming removed 4 bases from V and 0 bases from J, with 14 bases in between. The CDR3 nucleotides are TGTGCCAGCAGCTTCGACCCTGGCAGCTCCTACGAGCAGTACTTC. Its translation is CASSFDPGSSYEQYF.

The gene calls are TRBV20-1 and TRBJ2-7, with D unresolved. The germline V and J ends were trimmed by 6 bases and 5 bases, with 11 bases remaining between them. The CDR3 totals 11 residues. CDR1 is DFQATT and CDR2 is SNEGSKA in the germline V gene (reference sequence). As DNA, the CDR3 is TGCAGTGCCCTTTATGGGGACGAGCAGTACGTC. This sequence encodes CSALYGDEQYV.

The gene calls are TRBV9 and TRBJ2-1, with TRBD2 matching 11 bases. This CDR3 has 18 residues. From germline, CDR1 is SGDLS and CDR2 YYNGEE. With V trimmed by 0 bases and J by 4 bases, 9 bases remained unmatched. The CDR3 loop is CASSVAATSGDLYNEQFF. Written as DNA, the CDR3 is TGTGCCAGCAGCGTAGCTGCGACTAGCGGGGACCTTTACAATGAGCAGTTCTTC.

This rearrangement joins TRBV5-4 to TRBJ2-3; 9 bases match TRBD1. Germline loops: CDR1 SGHNT, CDR2 YYREEE (reference sequence). The ends lost 2 bases at V and 4 bases at J; junction bases unmatched: 11. CDR3 length equals 17 residues. Here the CDR3 DNA reads TGTGCCAGCAGCTTTTTGGGAGGGACAGGGCTGGCAGATACGCAGTATTTT. This sequence encodes CASSFLGGTGLADTQYF.

V and J are TRBV9 and TRBJ2-7, with 9 bases fitting TRBD1. The germline V gene encodes CDR1 SGDLS and CDR2 YYNGEE. The trim removed 0 bases at V and 5 bases at J, leaving 12 bases unmatched. The CDR3 loop spans 17 amino acids. CDR3 DNA: TGTGCCAGCAGCGTAGGCAGCTTGGGACAGGGCCGTGACGAGCAGTACTTC. Translated, it gives CASSVGSLGQGRDEQYF.

This clone was recorded only once. This chain joins TRBV11-2 and TRBJ1-2; no clear D. Deletions cut 5 bases from V and 2 bases from J, with 6 bases between. CDR1 and CDR2 (germline): SGHAT, FQNNGV. This CDR3 region has 12 residues. Here the CDR3 DNA reads TGTGCCAGCAGCCTCGAGAACTATGGCTACACCTTC. Its protein product is CASSLENYGYTF.

The chain recombines TRBV2 with TRBJ2-7; possible D gene TRBD1, 5 bases. This CDR3 has 14 amino acids. V shed 6 bases and J shed 6 bases, with 18 bases lying between them. Germline CDR1 reads SNHLY; CDR2 reads FYNNEI. The CDR3 loop reads CASRARDLLAEQYF. The DNA of the CDR3 is TGTGCCAGCAGAGCCAGGGATCTGCTGGCCGAGCAGTACTTC.

The chain recombines TRBV19 with TRBJ2-7, with D unresolved. CDR3 length equals 17 residues. CDR1 LNHDA and CDR2 SQIVND come from the germline V gene (reference sequence). With 5 bases removed from V and 2 bases from J, the gap between germline ends came to 22 bases. This CDR3 reads CASSEILDWQRPYEQYF. The CDR3 DNA sequence: TGTGCCAGTAGTGAAATCCTGGATTGGCAGAGACCCTACGAGCAGTACTTC.

This rearrangement joins TRBV7-6 to TRBJ1-1; 7 nucleotides line up with TRBD1. CDR3 length: 19 residues. V was clipped by 5 bases and J by 0 bases; unmatched bases: 18. CDR1 and CDR2 (germline): SGHVS, FNYEAQ. The CDR3 coding sequence is TGTGCCAGCAGCCGTGATCCGGGACAGTCGTCCTCAATGAACACTGAAGCTTTCTTT. It codes for CASSRDPGQSSSMNTEAFF.

The sample holds a few counts of this clone. V is TRBV27 and J is TRBJ1-2; D might be TRBD1 (5 bases). The germline V gene has CDR1 MNHEY and CDR2 SMNVEV (reference sequence). Between the trimmed V and J ends, which lost 5 bases and 8 bases, there was a span of 12 bases. The CDR3 has 12 amino acids. The CDR3 is CASSGQGYGYTF. DNA of the CDR3: TGTGCCAGCAGTGGGCAGGGCTACGGCTACACCTTC.

In the case of this clone: The same CDR3 is also encoded by other DNA sequences in this sample. In nucleotides, the CDR3 is TGTGCCAGCAGCTTAGATCTGGAGACCCAGTACTTC. Its protein product is CASSLDLETQYF. V is TRBV11-2 and J is TRBJ2-5; no definite D call. Germline V gene sequence: CDR1 SGHAT, CDR2 FQNNGV. V was trimmed by 0 bases and J by 5 bases, leaving 4 bases between them. This CDR3 has 12 amino acids.

The rearrangement uses TRBV2 and TRBJ2-1, with 7 bases lining up with TRBD2. This CDR3 contains 13 residues. J was trimmed by 8 bases and V by 10 bases; bases with no gene match: 11. Germline V gene data show CDR1 as SNHLY and CDR2 as FYNNEI. In DNA form, the CDR3 reads TGTGCCACAGGATGGGACTACCAGGATGAGCAGTTCTTC. It yields the protein CATGWDYQDEQFF.

This chain joins TRBV11-2 and TRBJ1-4, with D perhaps matching TRBD1 (5 bases). The CDR3 is made up of 14 amino acids. The germline V gene has CDR1 SGHAT and CDR2 FQNNGV. V dropped 5 bases and J dropped 4 bases, with 11 bases sitting between them. CDR3 DNA sequence: TGTGCCAGCAGCATGGGACGGAATAATGAAAAACTGTTTTTT. It encodes CASSMGRNNEKLFF.

The J gene is TRBJ2-1, the V gene TRBV5-1, with D hard to call. Germline V CDR1 and CDR2: SGHRS, YFSETQ. V was pared by 0 bases and J by 5 bases, with 9 bases between. The CDR3 covers 14 residues. The chain's CDR3 is CASSLAAANNEQFF. The CDR3 DNA reads as TGCGCCAGCAGCTTGGCGGCTGCTAACAATGAGCAGTTCTTC. Full variable domain (outside the CDR3, taken from reference TRBV5-1 and TRBJ2-1): KAGVTQTPRYLIKTRGQQVTLSCSPISGHRSVSWYQQTPGQGLQFLFEYFSETQRNKGNFPGRFSGRQFSNSRSEMNVSTLELGDSALYLCASSLAAANNEQFFGPGTRLTVL.

The V gene is TRBV27, the J gene TRBJ2-7; 8 bases align to TRBD2. The CDR3 runs to 17 residues. V dropped 3 bases and J dropped 6; count of bases not matched to a gene: 16. The germline CDR1 and CDR2 sequences are MNHEY and SMNVEV (reference sequence). In nucleotides, the CDR3 is TGTGCCAGCAGTTTGACGCCCCCAAGCGGGAGTCTCGGCGAGCAGTACTTC. Protein product: CASSLTPPSGSLGEQYF.

The rearrangement links TRBV4-2 to TRBJ2-3; D gene ambiguous. CDR3 length: 14 amino acids. In germline, CDR1 is LGHNA, CDR2 YNFKEQ. Deletions cut 4 bases from V and 0 bases from J, with 8 bases between. The CDR3 is CASSRGVSTDTQYF. DNA for the CDR3: TGTGCCAGCAGCCGTGGGGTAAGCACAGATACGCAGTATTTT.

The chain joins TRBV30 to TRBJ1-4, with D unresolved. Germline V gives CDR1 GTSNPN, CDR2 SVGIG (reference sequence). The CDR3 runs to 14 residues. Trimming shortened V by 2 bases and J by 3 bases, and 10 bases separated the two germline ends. The CDR3 bases are TGTGCCTGGAGTACGGGCGGAGCTAATGAAAAACTGTTTTTT. Translated: CAWSTGGANEKLFF. The complete variable domain, with remaining parts taken from reference TRBV30 and TRBJ1-4, reads SQTIHQWPATLVQPVGSPLSLECTVEGTSNPNLYWYRQAAGRGLQLLFYSVGIGQISSEVPQNLSASRPQDRQFILSSKKLLLSDSGFYLCAWSTGGANEKLFFGSGTQLSVL.

The rearrangement uses TRBV2 and TRBJ2-5; D is unresolved. CDR1 is SNHLY, CDR2 FYNNEI, per germline. The V end was cut by 4 bases, the J end by 5 bases, with 8 bases between. The CDR3 is 12 amino acids. For the CDR3, the DNA is TGTGCCAGCAGTGTAAACCGCGAGACCCAGTACTTC. It codes for CASSVNRETQYF.